This T cell receptor (beta chain) was sequenced during a study of response to subunit inactivated influenza vaccine. The study's findings and limits: T cells newly recruited by each seasonal influenza vaccination are few, the authors suggested.

A few counts support this clonotype. Its specificity is not known. This CDR3 comprises 15 residues. Germline V gives CDR1 MGHRA, CDR2 YSYEKL. V was trimmed by 1 base and J by 3 bases, leaving 13 bases between them. TCRdb ran MiXCR on the RT-PCR reads and lists one entry per CDR3 protein. Of about 800,000 distinct CDR3 sequences in the sample, around 20% were seen once. The clonotype was recovered from a middle-aged man who received an inactivated influenza vaccine. The specimen was PBMCs from blood, collected less than 6 days after vaccination. The chain couples TRBV4-1 to TRBJ2-7; tentatively, D is TRBD1 (5 bases). The CDR3 nucleotides are TGCGCCAGCAGCCAAGGAGTGGCAGGGAACTACGAGCAGTACTTC. This encodes CASSQGVAGNYEQYF.